This T cell receptor beta chain appears in the sequencing data of a study of early T cells in non-severe SARS-CoV-2 infection. TCRdb recomputed calls from the 5' RACE reads with MiXCR, one row per CDR3 protein. Of more than 65,000 distinct CDR3 sequences in the sample, roughly 12% were seen once. Trimming cost V 2 bases and J 4 bases, with 17 bases left between them. The CDR3 is 16 amino acids. Germline-derived CDR1 and CDR2 are SGHTA and FQGNSA. The rearrangement joins TRBV7-2 to TRBJ1-1; D is undetermined. This TCR was recovered from an adult who was a healthcare worker with PCR-confirmed SARS-CoV-2 infection or an uninfected control (not recorded which). Specimen: whole blood. Here the CDR3 reads CASSLQGSQPGTEAFF. The DNA of the CDR3 is TGTGCCAGCAGCTTACAAGGGTCCCAACCCGGCACTGAAGCTTTCTTT.